This paragraph reports one T cell receptor (beta chain). The antigen remains undetermined. The sample originates from a study of vaccination effects on CD4 cells after COVID-19. Study results and limitations: Researchers reported few convalescent patients and no early post-infection timepoints in the study.

TCRdb keeps only in-frame clones here, not all; method: immunoSEQ multiplex PCR. The sample has tens of thousands of clones; roughly four fifths are singletons. Viral peptide pool expansion of antigen-specific CD4+ T cells preceded sequencing in the ViraFEST assay. Cells that had been cultured for less than 13 days were the source of isolated CD4+ T cells. Negative nucleocapsid antibody tests before and after vaccination confirmed no previous SARS-CoV-2 infection. Trimming removed 4 bases at V and 7 bases at J, with 10 bases between. CDR1 is MNHEY, CDR2 SVGAGI, per germline. This CDR3 spans 13 amino acids.

The chain employs TRBV6-5 and TRBJ1-4; D gene ambiguous. This receptor was identified in a human donor who received a COVID-19 vaccine. Sequenced material: CD4+ T cells from PBMCs cultured with HCoV-NL63 spike peptides, taken before COVID-19 vaccination. The CDR3 reads CASSWARGEKLFF. The CDR3 DNA follows: TGTGCCAGCAGTTGGGCCCGGGGTGAAAAACTGTTTTTT.